The 27 T cell receptor beta chains reported below all come from one sample, sequenced in a study of HIV-infected patients and healthy controls (dated by TCRdb to between 2014 and 2016). Library creation used 5' RACE. Sequencing instrument: Illumina MiSeq. The public reads were quality trimmed at Q25 with fastp and then assembled into clones with MiXCR by TCRdb, keeping productive beta chains. CDR3 protein duplicates are merged, each entry listing the most common genes and DNA. Recorded for this sample are some 70,000 distinct CDR3 sequences; roughly a fifth of them occurred a single time. The ten most abundant clones make up over 1.1% of the sample. The specimen sequenced was CD4+ T cells from blood. Every receptor here comes from a human donor in good health.

There are many counts of this clonotype. The chain employs TRBV2 and TRBJ1-1; 9 bases align to TRBD1. The trim removed 6 bases at V and 11 bases at J, leaving 4 bases unmatched. Germline loops: CDR1 SNHLY, CDR2 FYNNEI. The CDR3 has 11 residues. The CDR3 region has the DNA TGTGCCAGCAGCGGACAGGGGACCGCTTTCTTT. This translates into CASSGQGTAFF.

V and J are TRBV7-3 and TRBJ2-1, with D possibly being TRBD2 (6 bases). Looked up from germline, CDR1 is SGHTA and CDR2 is FQGTGA. Trimming took 1 base from V and 9 from J, leaving 13 bases between them. The CDR3 runs 14 residues. For the CDR3, the DNA is TGTGCCAGCAGCTTAAGCGGGGAAGTAGTTGAGCAGTTCTTC. Translation gives CASSLSGEVVEQFF.

J is TRBJ2-1 and V is TRBV15; D might be TRBD2 (6 bases). This CDR3 is 18 amino acids long. Between the trimmed V and J ends, which lost 0 bases and 7 bases, there was a span of 22 bases. Germline lookup yields CDR1 LNHNV and CDR2 YYDKDF (reference sequence). CDR3 sequence: CATSREEVAYGGTNEQFF. As DNA, the CDR3 is TGTGCCACCAGCAGAGAGGAGGTAGCGTACGGCGGGACGAATGAGCAGTTCTTC.

This chain links TRBV4-1 with TRBJ2-1; TRBD1 or TRBD2 may be the D gene (5 bases each). Germline CDR1 is MGHRA and CDR2 is YSYEKL. CDR3 length equals 15 residues. V lost 0 bases and J 9 bases, leaving 15 bases between the germline ends. The CDR3 coding sequence is TGCGCCAGCAGCCAAGATCCCAGCGCGAGGGGTGAGCAGTTCTTC. Translated, it gives CASSQDPSARGEQFF.

The V call is TRBV7-6, the J call TRBJ2-3, with 7 nucleotides matching TRBD2. CDR1 is SGHVS, CDR2 FNYEAQ, per germline. V lost 3 bases and J lost 0; bases outside the gene matches: 9. This CDR3 region has 17 residues. The CDR3 DNA reads TGTGCCAGCAGCTTGCCTAGCCGGGAGGCGAGCACAGATACGCAGTATTTT. Encoded protein: CASSLPSREASTDTQYF.

At least ten counts were recorded for this clonotype. V and J are TRBV5-1 and TRBJ2-4; 12 bases are shared with TRBD2. The V and J ends lost 0 bases and 6 bases, in that order; junction bases with no gene match: 4. CDR1 and CDR2 (germline): SGHRS, YFSETQ. The CDR3 runs to 16 residues. This CDR3 is CASSLELAGGLNIQYF. The DNA for the CDR3 is TGCGCCAGCAGCTTGGAACTAGCGGGGGGTTTAAACATTCAGTACTTC.

This clonotype has at least ten counts. J is TRBJ2-3 and V is TRBV29-1; D remains unclear. With 6 bases removed from V and 0 bases from J, the gap between germline ends came to 10 bases. Germline CDR1 is SQVTM and CDR2 is ANQGSEA. CDR3 size: 13 residues. The CDR3 sequence: CSVNFGSTDTQYF. The CDR3, as DNA: TGCAGCGTCAACTTCGGTAGCACAGATACGCAGTATTTT.

This clonotype came up many times. The chain combines TRBV6-6 with TRBJ2-3, with D unresolved. Trimming took 2 bases from V and 1 from J, leaving 7 bases between them. The CDR3 contains 14 residues. Looked up from germline, CDR1 is MNHNY and CDR2 is SVGAGI (reference sequence). The CDR3 spells CASSYGRRTDTQYF. The CDR3 region has the DNA TGTGCCAGCAGTTACGGGCGACGCACAGATACGCAGTATTTT.

This clonotype has a handful of counts. This sequence joins TRBV2 and TRBJ1-5; possible D gene TRBD1, 5 bases. Germline V lookup: CDR1 SNHLY, CDR2 FYNNEI. With 2 bases removed from V and 2 bases from J, the gap between germline ends came to 7 bases. The CDR3 is made up of 14 amino acids. DNA of the CDR3: TGTGCCAGCAGTGAACAGGGAGGCAATCAGCCCCAGCATTTT. This translates into CASSEQGGNQPQHF. Full variable domain (remainder filled in from reference TRBV2 and TRBJ1-5): EPEVTQTPSHQVTQMGQEVILRCVPISNHLYFYWYRQILGQKVEFLVSFYNNEISEKSEIFDDQFSVERPDGSNFTLKIRSTKLEDSAMYFCASSEQGGNQPQHFGDGTRLSIL.

This clonotype was observed a few times. This sequence joins TRBV20-1 and TRBJ2-5; 9 nucleotides align to TRBD1. The CDR3 consists of 16 residues. Trimming at V came to 0 bases and at J to 4 bases, leaving 9 bases not matched to a gene. Germline CDR1 is DFQATT and CDR2 is SNEGSKA (reference sequence). CDR3: CSARDHPGQGRETQYF. CDR3 bases: TGCAGTGCTAGAGATCATCCGGGACAGGGACGAGAGACCCAGTACTTC.

This clonotype was counted between two and nine times. The V gene is TRBV5-1, the J gene TRBJ2-2; D remains unclear. The CDR3 totals 15 residues. V was cut by 1 base and J by 6 bases, with 13 bases left in between. The germline gives CDR1 SGHRS, CDR2 YFSETQ. CDR3: CASSLIGIEAGELFF. CDR3 DNA: TGCGCCAGCAGCTTGATTGGCATCGAGGCCGGGGAGCTGTTTTTT.

Many counts were recorded for this clonotype. The chain uses TRBV20-1 and TRBJ1-6; 8 bases are a match to TRBD1. The V gene end was trimmed by 4 bases and the J gene end by 7 bases; junction bases not matched to a gene: 6. This CDR3 spans 14 amino acids. Looked up from germline, CDR1 is DFQATT and CDR2 is SNEGSKA (reference sequence). CDR3: CSATWNRGNSPLHF. As DNA, the CDR3 is TGCAGTGCTACGTGGAACAGGGGGAATTCACCCCTCCACTTT.

This clonotype was observed many times. The chain carries TRBV9 and TRBJ1-2; 7 bases line up with TRBD1. The CDR3 runs to 14 residues. Germline values: CDR1 SGDLS, CDR2 YYNGEE. The V segment lost 2 bases and the J segment 4 bases; nucleotides outside the gene matches: 5. DNA for the CDR3: TGTGCCAGCAGCGTGGGACAGCGGAGCTATGGCTACACCTTC. Protein sequence: CASSVGQRSYGYTF.

The V call is TRBV12-3 or TRBV12-4, the J call TRBJ2-2; no firm D call. Trimming removed 2 bases at V and 4 bases at J, with 8 bases between. There are 14 residues in the CDR3. CDR3 sequence: CASSLNSVTGELFF. In DNA form, the CDR3 reads TGTGCCAGCAGTTTAAACAGTGTCACCGGGGAGCTGTTTTTT.

In DNA, the CDR3 is TGTGCCAGCAGCCCCGGACAGGGGGCTTGGTATGGCTACACCTTC. This translates into CASSPGQGAWYGYTF. The chain combines TRBV7-2 with TRBJ1-2; 11 bases line up with TRBD1. The germline V gene has CDR1 SGHTA and CDR2 FQGNSA. The trim removed 5 bases at V and 5 bases at J, leaving 7 bases unmatched. This CDR3 is 15 amino acids long.

This clonotype was detected only a few times. The V call is TRBV6-5, the J call TRBJ2-3; TRBD1 is a possible D gene (5 bases). The V and J ends lost 6 bases and 3 bases respectively, with 25 bases between them. There are 18 residues in the CDR3. Germline V gene sequence: CDR1 MNHEY, CDR2 SVGAGI. The CDR3 DNA is TGTGCCAGCAGGCCCTTGGTGGAACGTCTTCAGGGAACAGATACGCAGTATTTT. It translates to CASRPLVERLQGTDTQYF.

This clonotype was seen repeatedly, ten times or more. The V and J genes are TRBV10-2 and TRBJ1-5, with D possibly TRBD1 on 5 matching bases. V was clipped by 6 bases and J by 5 bases, with 14 bases between them. The germline gives CDR1 WSHSY, CDR2 SAAADI. CDR3 length: 14 residues. CDR3 sequence reads: CASSDRSGDQPQHF. DNA of the CDR3: TGCGCCAGCAGCGACAGAAGTGGCGATCAGCCCCAGCATTTT.

This clonotype was seen repeatedly, ten times or more. This chain joins TRBV4-2 and TRBJ2-7; D is perhaps TRBD1 or TRBD2 (5 bases each). V dropped 0 bases and J dropped 4 bases, with 10 bases sitting between them. Germline CDR1 LGHNA, CDR2 YNFKEQ. The CDR3 extends over 14 amino acids. In DNA form, the CDR3 reads TGTGCCAGCAGCCAAGATCTGGGACGTTACGAGCAGTACTTC. Translation: CASSQDLGRYEQYF.

The V gene is TRBV11-2, the J gene TRBJ2-7, with D perhaps matching TRBD1 (6 bases). The V end lost 5 bases, the J end lost 3 bases, and 8 bases lay between the germline ends. Germline lookup yields CDR1 SGHAT and CDR2 FQNNGV. The CDR3 is 12 residues long. The CDR3 bases are TGTGCCAGCAGCCCACAGGGCTACGAGCAGTACTTC. Translating it yields CASSPQGYEQYF.

This clonotype turned up a few times. The chain carries TRBV19 and TRBJ2-3; D possibly corresponds to TRBD2 (5 bases). Germline V gives CDR1 LNHDA, CDR2 SQIVND (reference sequence). The CDR3 sequence is 14 residues long. Trimming pared 5 bases from V and 4 bases from J, leaving 13 bases between. CDR3 in amino acids: CASSVQLGPDTQYF. The DNA of the CDR3 is TGTGCCAGTAGTGTCCAACTAGGCCCAGATACGCAGTATTTT.

This chain joins TRBV20-1 and TRBJ2-1; TRBD1 matches 10 bases. V was pared by 6 bases and J by 4 bases, with 12 bases of the junction left unmatched. The CDR3 runs 16 residues. CDR1 is DFQATT, CDR2 SNEGSKA, per germline (reference sequence). CDR3 bases: TGCAGTGCCTCAGACAGGGGGCGCACATTATACAATGAGCAGTTCTTC. Translation gives CSASDRGRTLYNEQFF.

This clonotype was seen many times. The chain employs TRBV12-3 or TRBV12-4 and TRBJ1-3; unclear D gene. V lost 7 bases, J lost 0 bases, and 13 bases lay in between. The CDR3 spans 15 residues. The CDR3 nucleotides are TGTGCCAGCACTTACGGAGGCAACTCTGGAAACACCATATATTTT. Translated, it gives CASTYGGNSGNTIYF.

This clonotype occurred a few times. In DNA form, the CDR3 reads TGTGCCAGCAGTTTAGGGGGGGGGCAGATTAATGAGCAGTTCTTC. This encodes CASSLGGGQINEQFF. This chain uses TRBV12-3 or TRBV12-4 with TRBJ2-1, with TRBD2 as a possible D gene (7 bases). Trimming took 1 base from V and 7 from J, leaving 14 bases between them. The CDR3 length is 15 residues.

The chain combines TRBV6-2 or TRBV6-3 with TRBJ2-7, with D perhaps TRBD1 (6 bases). This CDR3 spans 16 amino acids. Germline V gene sequence: CDR1 MNHEY, CDR2 SVGEGT. Trimming stripped 0 bases from V and 1 base from J, with 13 bases between. CDR3 in DNA: TGTGCCAGCAGTTACTCGAGAGGGGGTCGGTCCTACGAGCAGTACTTC. Protein sequence: CASSYSRGGRSYEQYF.

The chain recombines TRBV27 with TRBJ2-6, with 8 bases matching TRBD1. The V segment lost 5 bases and the J segment 0 bases; nucleotides outside the gene matches: 6. The CDR3 spans 17 residues. Looked up from germline, CDR1 is MNHEY and CDR2 is SMNVEV (reference sequence). The CDR3 bases are TGTGCCAGCAGTGCAGGACAGGGCTTCTCTGGGGCCAACGTCCTGACTTTC. Encoded protein: CASSAGQGFSGANVLTF.

Details on this clonotype: This clone may be a read error of a much larger clone one base away. V usage is TRBV14 and J usage is TRBJ1-2; D is uncertain. The CDR3 runs 14 residues. Germline V gene lookup returns CDR1 SGHDN and CDR2 FVKESK. CDR3 nucleotide sequence: TGTGCCGGCAGCCAAGAAAGAGCCGGCTATGGCTACACCTTC. Its protein product is CAGSQERAGYGYTF.

This clonotype was counted many times. The gene calls are TRBV2 and TRBJ2-7, with a tentative D call TRBD1 (5 bases). The CDR3 sequence is 13 residues long. Germline CDR1 is SNHLY and CDR2 is FYNNEI. Trimming shortened V by 4 bases and J by 3 bases, and 10 bases separated the two germline ends. The CDR3 bases are TGTGCCAGCAGTGTCTTACAGGTCTACGAGCAGTACTTC. Translated: CASSVLQVYEQYF.